This T cell receptor beta chain was recovered during a study of blood T cells in healthy people across ages. The authors ran a second PCR of about 6 to 12 cycles using a sample-barcoded 5' primer and a J-beta primer mix. TCRdb re-called the 5' RACE reads through MiXCR, storing one row per CDR3 protein. The sample has some 1.5 million distinct CDR3 sequences, roughly 27% seen once. Findings and limits, study-wide: Among T cells, TCR beta diversity per million cells dropped roughly linearly as age rose.

A remark on this clonotype: Its matching antigen is unknown.

The clonotype comes from a woman in her 30s in good health. The sequenced sample was blood.

In DNA form, the CDR3 reads TGTGCCGGCTTGAGAGGGGATACTGAAGCTTTCTTT. Translation gives CAGLRGDTEAFF. The V gene is TRBV6-5, the J gene TRBJ1-1; maybe TRBD1 (5 bases). CDR1 MNHEY and CDR2 SVGAGI come from the germline V gene. The CDR3 loop spans 12 amino acids. V lost 11 bases to trimming and J lost 5 bases, with 15 bases between them.